This is a list of T cell receptor beta chains from one sample in a study of T-cell reconstitution after alpha-beta-depleted transplantation in children. TCRdb re-called the PCR reads through MiXCR, storing one row per CDR3 protein. The table has some 200,000 distinct CDR3 sequences, around 8.9% seen once. The sequencing here drew on PBMCs from the stem cell graft donor, taken from the stem cell graft. The receptors shown here come from a human donor who donated a stem cell graft to a child with SCID. Each CDR3 is given with its conserved first and last residue. A D gene is named only where the DNA matches it firmly. Size is stated for part of the rows, as once, few or many counts, or as a class when the clone is expanded.

.	TRBV7-9	13	TRBJ1-2	many	TGTGCCAGCGAAGGCAGACCTAACTATGGCTACACCTTC	CASEGRPNYGYTF
.	TRBV20-1	15	TRBJ2-3	many	TGCAGTGCCCTCGAGCTGCGACGGGGCACAGATACGCAGTATTTT	CSALELRRGTDTQYF
.	TRBV5-1	17	TRBJ1-6	few	TGCGCCAGCAGCTTGACTATGACAGGTGTGAGTAATTCACCCCTCCACTTT	CASSLTMTGVSNSPLHF
.	TRBV28	17	TRBJ1-1	many	TGTGCCAGCAGGTGGTGGGGGAACGCCGGAGGGAACACTGAAGCTTTCTTT	CASRWWGNAGGNTEAFF
.	TRBV11-2	15	TRBJ2-2	many	TGTGCCAGCAGCTTCGGACTCACCGGGGGCGGGGAGCTGTTTTTT	CASSFGLTGGGELFF
TRBD1	TRBV5-1	15	TRBJ2-7	.	TGCGCCAGCAGCTCCCGCCCCGGACAGGGCTACGAGCAGTACTTC	CASSSRPGQGYEQYF
TRBD2	TRBV20-1	15	TRBJ2-1	.	TGCAGTGCCCGACTAGCGGGGGGCGAACTCAATGAGCAGTTCTTC	CSARLAGGELNEQFF
.	TRBV20-1	15	TRBJ2-5	many	TGCAGTGCTAGAGATCTCCGAGGGTCCGGGGAGACCCAGTACTTC	CSARDLRGSGETQYF
.	TRBV5-5	15	TRBJ1-3	many	TGTGCCAGCAGCCTTGGGGGGGCGGACGGAAACACCATATATTTT	CASSLGGADGNTIYF
TRBD1	TRBV27	13	TRBJ1-2	many	TGTGCCAGCAGTCCGCAGGGGGCAGGTGGCTACACCTTC	CASSPQGAGGYTF
TRBD2	TRBV5-1	17	TRBJ2-3	many	TGCGCCAGCAGCTTGGGGGGGACTAGCGATAGCACAGATACGCAGTATTTT	CASSLGGTSDSTDTQYF
TRBD1	TRBV5-1	16	TRBJ1-2	many	TGCGCCAGCAGCGTGGCTTCCGGGACAGCTAACTATGGCTACACCTTC	CASSVASGTANYGYTF
.	TRBV10-3	15	TRBJ2-5	many	TGTGCCATCAGTGAGTCCCGTGCGGCCCCGGAGACCCAGTACTTC	CAISESRAAPETQYF
.	TRBV6-5	16	TRBJ2-7	many	TGTGCCAGCAGTTACGCCCGACAGGGAGGTAGCTACGAGCAGTACTTC	CASSYARQGGSYEQYF
TRBD2	TRBV12-5	19	TRBJ2-1	many	TGTGCTAGTGGTTTGTCCCACAAGAGGGGACTAGCGGTTTACAATGAGCAGTTCTTC	CASGLSHKRGLAVYNEQFF
.	TRBV10-3	15	TRBJ2-3	few	TGTGCCACCACCGGCCGGGGGGCCATCCCAGATACGCAGTATTTT	CATTGRGAIPDTQYF
.	TRBV9	14	TRBJ1-3	few	TGTGCCAGCAGCGCCCAAGACTCTGGAAACACCATATATTTT	CASSAQDSGNTIYF
.	TRBV5-1	13	TRBJ2-7	many	TGCGCCAGCAGCTTGGGCTACACCTACGAGCAGTACTTC	CASSLGYTYEQYF
.	TRBV2	15	TRBJ2-1	many	TGTGCCAGCAGTCCTTTTAGCGGCTCCTACAATGAGCAGTTCTTC	CASSPFSGSYNEQFF
TRBD1	TRBV12-3/TRBV12-4	14	TRBJ1-6	many	TGTGCCAGCTCCCAAGGACAGGGATATTCACCCCTCCACTTT	CASSQGQGYSPLHF
.	TRBV25-1	12	TRBJ2-3	many	TGTGCCAGTAGGACAGAGGGAGATACGCAGTATTTT	CASRTEGDTQYF
.	TRBV7-2	14	TRBJ1-6	many	TGTGCCAGCAGCTTAGATAGAGGGAGTTCACCCCTCCACTTT	CASSLDRGSSPLHF
.	TRBV5-1	14	TRBJ1-6	many	TGCGCCAGCAGCCCAGGACAGACCAATTCACCCCTCCACTTT	CASSPGQTNSPLHF
TRBD2	TRBV27	17	TRBJ2-5	.	TGTGCCAGCAGTTTAACGGGCCCCCCTACCGGGGGGGAGACCCAGTACTTC	CASSLTGPPTGGETQYF
.	TRBV7-8	14	TRBJ1-1	few	TGTGCCAGCAGCCCCAGGACCCTGGACACTGAAGCTTTCTTT	CASSPRTLDTEAFF
.	TRBV29-1	13	TRBJ2-2	many	TGCAGCGTTGTGGTCCCGAACACCGGGGAGCTGTTTTTT	CSVVVPNTGELFF
.	TRBV4-3	15	TRBJ2-7	few	TGCGCCAGCAGCCAAGGGTTCCAGGGAGACTACGAGCAGTACTTC	CASSQGFQGDYEQYF
TRBD1	TRBV9	19	TRBJ1-2	many	TGTGCCAGCAGCCCCACCGGGGACAGGGGATTTTCTCCCCTATATGGCTACACCTTC	CASSPTGDRGFSPLYGYTF
.	TRBV4-3	14	TRBJ2-5	few	TGCGCCAGCAGCCAAGATTACTACCAAGAGACCCAGTACTTC	CASSQDYYQETQYF
TRBD1	TRBV12-3/TRBV12-4	15	TRBJ1-6	many	TGTGCCAGCAGTTTAGACAGGGGTGCTAATTCACCCCTCCACTTT	CASSLDRGANSPLHF
.	TRBV9	13	TRBJ2-6	many	TGTGCCAGCAGCGTAGGTGGGGCCAACGTCCTGACTTTC	CASSVGGANVLTF
.	TRBV5-1	18	TRBJ1-4	many	TGCGCCAGCAGCTCTAGACCACAGGGACAAGCAACTAATGAAAAACTGTTTTTT	CASSSRPQGQATNEKLFF
TRBD1	TRBV5-1	14	TRBJ1-2	many	TGCGCCAGCAGCTCTGGGGACAGAGGCTATGGCTACACCTTC	CASSSGDRGYGYTF
.	TRBV30	14	TRBJ1-1	few	TGTGCCTGGACTTTACCGCGGGCCCGGGTGGGAGCTTTCTTT	CAWTLPRARVGAFF
TRBD1	TRBV7-9	15	TRBJ2-7	many	TGTGCCAGCAGCTTAGGGGACAGGGGCCGGTACGAGCAGTACTTC	CASSLGDRGRYEQYF
.	TRBV28	14	TRBJ2-1	many	TGTGCCAGCAGTCCACGCGGGATGTACAATGAGCAGTTCTTC	CASSPRGMYNEQFF
.	TRBV4-2	14	TRBJ2-7	few	TGTGCCAGCGGGCCCAGGGTCGGTTCCTACGAGCAGTACTTC	CASGPRVGSYEQYF
TRBD1	TRBV20-1	16	TRBJ1-2	.	TGCAGTGCTCGGAATCCGAGACAGGGGCTGGGTTCGGGCTACACCTTC	CSARNPRQGLGSGYTF
.	TRBV20-1	11	TRBJ1-2	many	TGCAGTGCTAGTAGGGCCTATGGCTACACCTTC	CSASRAYGYTF
.	TRBV9	15	TRBJ1-5	many	TGTGCCAGCAGCCCTGGGGAGGGCGGCGCGCGGCCCCAGCATTTT	CASSPGEGGARPQHF
.	TRBV5-1	12	TRBJ1-2	many	TGCGCCAGCACCCGCAACCAGGACGGCTACACCTTC	CASTRNQDGYTF
TRBD2	TRBV3-1	15	TRBJ2-1	many	TGTGCCAGCAGCCAAGCTAGCGGGGGGCACAATGAGCAGTTCTTC	CASSQASGGHNEQFF
TRBD2	TRBV20-1	16	TRBJ2-1	many	TGCAGTGCTAGTCTAGCGGGGGGGCCTTGGTACAATGAGCAGTTCTTC	CSASLAGGPWYNEQFF
TRBD1	TRBV7-2	14	TRBJ1-2	many	TGTGCCAGCAGCTATGACAGGGTAGACTATGGCTACACCTTC	CASSYDRVDYGYTF
TRBD1	TRBV7-9	15	TRBJ2-2	many	TGTGCCAGCAGTCCCAGGACAGGGGGCACCGGGGAGCTGTTTTTT	CASSPRTGGTGELFF
.	TRBV20-1	13	TRBJ1-5	many	TGCAGTGCTAAGGGGGGCGGCAATCAGCCCCAGCATTTT	CSAKGGGNQPQHF
.	TRBV19	14	TRBJ2-1	.	TGTGCCAGTAGTATTTACGGCACCTACAATGAGCAGTTCTTC	CASSIYGTYNEQFF
TRBD1	TRBV7-2	17	TRBJ2-3	many	TGTGCCAGCAGCTTAGGACAGGGGGCGTATAGGGCAGATACGCAGTATTTT	CASSLGQGAYRADTQYF
TRBD2	TRBV27	17	TRBJ2-1	once	TGTGCCAGCAGTTTATCGATGGGGGGGATCGATAACAATGAGCAGTTCTTC	CASSLSMGGIDNNEQFF
TRBD1	TRBV7-8	21	TRBJ2-7	many	TGTGCCAGCAGCTGGGGGAGTTCAACGCGGGACAGGGCAGTACTAACCTACGAGCAGTACTTC	CASSWGSSTRDRAVLTYEQYF
.	TRBV29-1	10	TRBJ1-1	.	TGCAGCGTTTACATAAGAGCAGCTTTCTTT	CSVYIRAAFF
.	TRBV5-1	13	TRBJ1-6	many	TGCGCCAGCAGCTTAAAACCGGGTTCACCCCTCCACTTT	CASSLKPGSPLHF
TRBD1	TRBV19	16	TRBJ1-5	many	TGTGCCAGTAGTATTAATCGACAGGGCCGCAATCAGCCCCAGCATTTT	CASSINRQGRNQPQHF